These 18 T cell receptor beta chains were all obtained from the same sample, sequenced in a study of blood T cells in healthy people across ages. Sample-barcoded 5' priming and a J-beta primer mix drove a second PCR of 7 to 11 cycles. Via MiXCR, TCRdb re-called the 5' RACE reads, giving one row per CDR3 protein. Among 1 million or so distinct CDR3 sequences listed, less than 25% were seen once. The sample also formed part of further work on T cells of mothers and their children.

The specimen sequenced was blood. The receptors stem from a girl aged 2-10 years in good health.

The chain has TRBV6-5 and TRBJ1-2, with 7 bases matching TRBD1. CDR3 length: 13 amino acids. Germline assignment: CDR1 MNHEY and CDR2 SVGAGI. J gave up 4 bases and V 11 bases, and 10 bases lay outside the gene matches. CDR3 in amino acids: CASALGQTYGYTF. The DNA of the CDR3 is TGTGCCTCGGCTCTGGGACAGACCTATGGCTACACCTTC.

The rearrangement links TRBV27 to TRBJ1-4; weak D call: TRBD1 (6 bases). CDR3 length: 16 residues. CDR1 is MNHEY and CDR2 is SMNVEV in the germline V gene (reference sequence). Between the trimmed V and J ends, which lost 0 bases and 7 bases, there was a span of 15 bases. CDR3 nucleotides: TGTGCCAGCAGTTTATCCGGTGGGGGCCTGGGTGAAAAACTGTTTTTT. Translated, it gives CASSLSGGGLGEKLFF.

This clonotype was seen just once. This chain uses TRBV29-1 with TRBJ1-4; D possibly corresponds to TRBD1 (5 bases). The CDR3 is 13 residues long. Germline V CDR1 and CDR2: SQVTM, ANQGSEA. With 4 bases removed from V and 2 bases from J, the gap between germline ends came to 8 bases. This chain's CDR3 is CSVGPGTNEKLFF. Written as DNA, the CDR3 is TGCAGCGTTGGACCAGGGACTAATGAAAAACTGTTTTTT.

This chain links TRBV12-5 with TRBJ1-2; D unclear. V was cut by 7 bases and J by 2 bases, with 14 bases left in between. The CDR3 has 14 residues. Germline CDR1 is LGHNT and CDR2 is FRNRAP. The CDR3 region has the DNA TGTGCTAGTGCCTCGGACGGAACCAACTATGGCTACACCTTC. It encodes CASASDGTNYGYTF.

This clonotype was seen repeatedly, ten times or more. The V gene is TRBV14, the J gene TRBJ2-3, with D unclear. The CDR3 extends over 11 amino acids. V was clipped by 1 base and J by 7 bases, with 3 bases between them. CDR1 is SGHDN and CDR2 is FVKESK in the germline V gene. CDR3 amino acids: CASSQAYTQYF. The DNA of the CDR3 is TGTGCCAGCAGCCAAGCATATACGCAGTATTTT.

This clonotype was found a few times. This sequence joins TRBV6-5 and TRBJ1-1, with a tentative D call TRBD1 (6 bases). Looked up from germline, CDR1 is MNHEY and CDR2 is SVGAGI. V was trimmed by 6 bases and J by 7 bases, leaving 21 bases between them. There are 15 residues in the CDR3. Here the CDR3 reads CASSHTEGGYGEAFF. The CDR3 DNA sequence: TGTGCCAGCAGCCACACAGAGGGGGGATACGGTGAAGCTTTCTTT.

At least ten counts were recorded for this clonotype. The genes are TRBV7-2 and TRBJ2-7; 7 bases line up with TRBD2. The CDR3 has 15 amino acids. The trim removed 2 bases at V and 0 bases at J, leaving 4 bases unmatched. CDR1 is SGHTA, CDR2 FQGNSA, per germline. The CDR3 DNA sequence: TGTGCCAGCAGCTTATTAGGCGGGAGCTCCTACGAGCAGTACTTC. Its protein is CASSLLGGSSYEQYF.

A few counts support this clonotype. The chain recombines TRBV12-3 or TRBV12-4 with TRBJ2-1, with D unclear. CDR3 length equals 12 residues. Trimming pared 6 bases from V and 6 bases from J, leaving 9 bases between. CDR3 coding DNA: TGTGCCAGCAGCTCCAAAAGCAATGAGCAGTTCTTC. This encodes CASSSKSNEQFF.

A word on this clonotype: One junction end disagrees with the germline gene, perhaps due to a read error. The rearrangement joins TRBV29-1 to TRBJ1-2, with no clear D. CDR1 SQVTM and CDR2 ANQGSEA come from the germline V gene. The length of the CDR3 is 10 residues. The CDR3 DNA is TGCAGCGATTCGCAGGTTCCTCCTTTCTTC. Translation gives CSDSQVPPFF.

The J gene is TRBJ2-1, the V gene TRBV7-6; 7 nucleotides align to TRBD2. Germline CDR1 and CDR2: SGHVS and FNYEAQ. Losses at the gene ends were 8 bases for V and 6 bases for J; bases not matched to a gene: 16. The length of the CDR3 is 16 residues. CDR3 coding DNA: TGTGCCAGCCGCGACGTGGGGGGGGAGGGCCGCAATGAGCAGTTCTTC. Its translation: CASRDVGGEGRNEQFF. Together with reference TRBV7-6 and TRBJ2-1, the CDR3 gives the full variable domain: GAGVSQSPRYKVTKRGQDVALRCDPISGHVSLYWYRQALGQGPEFLTYFNYEAQQDKSGLPNDRFSAERPEGSISTLTIQRTEQRDSAMYRCASRDVGGEGRNEQFFGPGTRLTVL.

The rearrangement links TRBV6-6 to TRBJ1-5, with D possibly being TRBD1 (6 bases). V lost 1 base, J lost 2 bases, and 9 bases lay in between. Per the germline V gene, CDR1 is MNHNY and CDR2 is SVGAGI (reference sequence). The CDR3 totals 15 residues. In nucleotides, the CDR3 is TGTGCCAGCAGTTACTACAGGGCTGGCAATCAGCCCCAGCATTTT. It encodes CASSYYRAGNQPQHF.

This clonotype was seen a few times. V is TRBV6-5 and J is TRBJ2-1; 15 bases map to TRBD2. CDR3 length: 15 amino acids. Germline loops: CDR1 MNHEY, CDR2 SVGAGI. V shed 6 bases, J shed 5 bases, and the junction held 2 bases outside the gene matches. The CDR3 DNA reads TGTGCCAGCAGGGGACTAGCGGGAGGCGACAATGAGCAGTTCTTC. It specifies CASRGLAGGDNEQFF.

This clonotype was recorded a few times. The gene calls are TRBV12-3 or TRBV12-4 and TRBJ2-5; a weak D match, TRBD2 (5 bases). Judging by the DNA end, TRBJ2-1 fits better; the J call may be wrong. The CDR3 runs 15 residues. CDR3 coding DNA: TGTGCCAGCACTCCACAGAGGGTGCTTTACAATGAGCAGTTCTTC. It translates to CASTPQRVLYNEQFF.

The genes are TRBV7-2 and TRBJ2-5; a possible D gene is TRBD2 (6 bases). The tail of the sequence fits TRBJ2-7 better, so the J call may be wrong. CDR3 length equals 14 residues. Germline CDR1 SGHTA, CDR2 FQGNSA. The CDR3 bases are TGTGCCAGCAGCTCAGGGACTTTATTCTACGAGCAGTACTTC. This translates into CASSSGTLFYEQYF.

To note about this clonotype: The germline gene is not matched at one end of the junction; a read error may be the cause. The chain joins TRBV7-6 to TRBJ2-7; 10 bases line up with TRBD2. Germline-derived CDR1 and CDR2 are SGHVS and FNYEAQ. The CDR3 covers 15 residues. The CDR3 coding sequence is TGTGCCAGCAGCCTAGCGGGAGACCAAACCTACGAGCAGTACTTC. Its translation is CASSLAGDQTYEQYF. Based on the CDR3 plus reference TRBV7-6 and TRBJ2-7, the full variable domain is GAGVSQSPRYKVTKRGQDVALRCDPISGHVSLYWYRQALGQGPEFLTYFNYEAQQDKSGLPNDRFSAERPEGSISTLTIQRTEQRDSAMYRCASSLAGDQTYEQYFGPGTRLTVT.

The rearrangement links TRBV28 to TRBJ2-5; the match to TRBD1 covers 8 bases. The DNA end lines up better with TRBJ2-7; the J call may be wrong. This CDR3 has 14 residues. Germline CDR1 is MDHEN and CDR2 is SYDVKM. In DNA form, the CDR3 reads TGTGCCAGCACCGACAGGGGTAATTCCTACGAGCAGTACTTC. Translating it yields CASTDRGNSYEQYF.

The gene calls are TRBV7-2 and TRBJ2-7, with unresolved D. Germline lookup yields CDR1 SGHTA and CDR2 FQGNSA. The CDR3 consists of 15 residues. Trimming shortened V by 6 bases and J by 2 bases, and 17 bases separated the two germline ends. The CDR3 DNA follows: TGTGCCAGCAGTACCCACAGCGAGAAGACCTACGAGCAGTACTTC. Translating gives CASSTHSEKTYEQYF.

This clonotype showed up just a few times. The rearrangement links TRBV12-3 or TRBV12-4 to TRBJ2-2; 16 bases fit TRBD2. This CDR3 is 17 amino acids long. V was pared by 6 bases and J by 0 bases, with 1 base of the junction left unmatched. The CDR3, as DNA: TGTGCCAGCAGGGGACTAGCGGGGGGGTCGAACACCGGGGAGCTGTTTTTT. This encodes CASRGLAGGSNTGELFF.